The TCR beta chain under discussion was sequenced for a study of shared clonotypes between healthy human individuals. Background on the study: A donor's plate count was three for CD4 naive and three for CD4 memory; CD8 naive had two and CD8 memory one. Study-level findings and limits: Clonotypes that were shared across a few donors made up approximately 5.1% of naive CD4 clonotypes.

Remarks on this clone: Antigen specificity is unknown.

The data were produced by immunoSEQ multiplex PCR, yet TCRdb's version contains in-frame clones alone and is incomplete. The profile shows some 89,000 clones, roughly two thirds of them singletons. The CDR3 is 14 amino acids. V dropped 1 base and J dropped 4 bases, with 11 bases sitting between them. Per the germline V gene, CDR1 is LGHNA and CDR2 is YSLEER. Healthy adults negative for HIV, lacking recent acute infections or vaccinations, served as donors. The sequenced material came from memory CD8+ T cells sorted from blood. The subset is: CD45RO+ cells pooled with CCR7-negative TemRA cells. The V and J genes are TRBV4-3 and TRBJ2-7; maybe TRBD1 (5 bases). The receptor's source is a man aged 30 to 39 in good health. The CDR3 sequence is CASSQGGRAYEQYF. CDR3 DNA sequence: TGCGCCAGCAGCCAAGGGGGCAGGGCGTACGAGCAGTACTTC.